This T cell receptor beta chain appears in the sequencing data of a study of T cell responses to AZD1222 COVID-19 vaccine. Repertoires were generated with immunoSEQ multiplex PCR, while TCRdb's copy carries only in-frame clones and drops some. The repertoire holds 180,000 or so clones, with about 95% as singletons. The CDR3 covers 14 residues. Trimming cost V 4 bases and J 7 bases, with 13 bases left between them. The V gene's germline CDR1 is MRHNA and CDR2 SNTAGT. The rearrangement uses TRBV6-4 and TRBJ2-2; a weak D match, TRBD2 (5 bases). This clonotype was obtained from an adult in good health. The sequences come from peripheral blood, collected on day 0 of AZD1222 vaccination. The CDR3 DNA reads TGTGCCAGCAGTGCCTCGAGGGCTGGCGGGGAGCTGTTTTTT. Protein: CASSASRAGGELFF.